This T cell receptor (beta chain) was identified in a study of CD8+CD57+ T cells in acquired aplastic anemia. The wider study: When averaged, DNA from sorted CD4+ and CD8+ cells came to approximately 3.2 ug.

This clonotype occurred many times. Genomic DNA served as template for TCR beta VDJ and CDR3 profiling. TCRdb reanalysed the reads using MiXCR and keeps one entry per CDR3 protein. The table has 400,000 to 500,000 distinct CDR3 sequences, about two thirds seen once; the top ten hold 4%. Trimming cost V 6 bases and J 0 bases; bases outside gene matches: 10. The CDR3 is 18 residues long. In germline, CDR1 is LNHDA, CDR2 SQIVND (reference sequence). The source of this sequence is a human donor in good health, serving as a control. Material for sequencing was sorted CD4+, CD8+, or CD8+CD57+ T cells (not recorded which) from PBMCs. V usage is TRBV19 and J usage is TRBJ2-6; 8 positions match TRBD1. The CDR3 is CASRRLGQALSGANVLTF. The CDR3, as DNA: TGTGCCAGTAGAAGACTGGGACAGGCGCTCTCTGGGGCCAACGTCCTGACTTTC.